This T cell receptor beta chain was identified during a study of blood T cell repertoires in COVID-19. Study-wide background: T cells, B-cell-depleted T cells, or PBMCs supplied cDNA or gDNA.

Only in-frame clones appear in the TCRdb table, and some are missing; sequencing was by immunoSEQ multiplex PCR. The sample consists of 140,000 to 150,000 clones, over 80% of them appearing once. V gave up 3 bases and J gave up 4 bases; unmatched junction bases: 14. The CDR3 is made up of 17 amino acids. CDR1 is GTSNPN, CDR2 SVGIG, per germline (reference sequence). This TCR was recovered from a man aged 45-60 years who had recovered from COVID-19. Source material: peripheral blood. The genes are TRBV30 and TRBJ2-2; 7 bases match TRBD2. This chain's CDR3 is CAWSPGGGGEGTGELFF. The CDR3 DNA is TGTGCCTGGAGCCCGGGGGGTGGGGGAGAGGGCACCGGGGAGCTGTTTTTT.